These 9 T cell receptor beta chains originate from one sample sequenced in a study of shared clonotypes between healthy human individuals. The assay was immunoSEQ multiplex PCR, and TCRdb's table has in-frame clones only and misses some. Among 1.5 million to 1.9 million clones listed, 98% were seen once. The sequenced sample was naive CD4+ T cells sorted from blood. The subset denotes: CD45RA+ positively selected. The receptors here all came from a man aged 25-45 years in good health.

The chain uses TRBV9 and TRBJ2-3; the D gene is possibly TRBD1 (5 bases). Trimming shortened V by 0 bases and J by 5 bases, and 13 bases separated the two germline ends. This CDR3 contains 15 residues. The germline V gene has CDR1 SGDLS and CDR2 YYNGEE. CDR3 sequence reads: CASSVALRAGDTQYF. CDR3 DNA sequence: TGTGCCAGCAGCGTAGCTCTCAGGGCAGGAGATACGCAGTATTTT.

The CDR3 protein is CASSLLQGSYNEQFF. CDR3 nucleotides: TGTGCCAGCAGCTTGCTACAGGGGAGCTACAATGAGCAGTTCTTC. The chain couples TRBV5-5 to TRBJ2-1; 7 bases map to TRBD1. CDR1 and CDR2 (germline): SGHKS, YYEKEE (reference sequence). V dropped 1 base and J dropped 3; count of bases not matched to a gene: 4. The CDR3 covers 15 residues.

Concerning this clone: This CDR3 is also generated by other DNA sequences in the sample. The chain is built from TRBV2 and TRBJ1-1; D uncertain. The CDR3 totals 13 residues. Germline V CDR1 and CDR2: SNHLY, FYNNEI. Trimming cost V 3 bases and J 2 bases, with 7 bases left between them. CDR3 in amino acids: CASSDLGNTEAFF. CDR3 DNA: TGTGCCAGCAGTGACTTGGGTAACACTGAAGCTTTCTTT. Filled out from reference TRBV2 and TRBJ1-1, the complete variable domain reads EPEVTQTPSHQVTQMGQEVILRCVPISNHLYFYWYRQILGQKVEFLVSFYNNEISEKSEIFDDQFSVERPDGSNFTLKIRSTKLEDSAMYFCASSDLGNTEAFFGQGTRLTVV.

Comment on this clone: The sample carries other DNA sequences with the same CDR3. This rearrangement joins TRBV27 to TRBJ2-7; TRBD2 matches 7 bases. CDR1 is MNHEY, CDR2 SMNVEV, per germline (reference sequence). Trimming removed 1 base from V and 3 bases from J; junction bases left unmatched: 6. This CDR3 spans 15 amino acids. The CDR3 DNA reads TGTGCCAGCAGTTTATATCTGGGCGGGAGCTACGAGCAGTACTTC. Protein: CASSLYLGGSYEQYF.

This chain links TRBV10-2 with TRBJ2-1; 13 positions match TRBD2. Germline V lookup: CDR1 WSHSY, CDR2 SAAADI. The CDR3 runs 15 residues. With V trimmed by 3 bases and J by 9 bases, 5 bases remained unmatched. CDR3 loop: CASSDGLAGVVEQFF. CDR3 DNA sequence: TGCGCCAGCAGTGATGGACTAGCGGGAGTTGTTGAGCAGTTCTTC.

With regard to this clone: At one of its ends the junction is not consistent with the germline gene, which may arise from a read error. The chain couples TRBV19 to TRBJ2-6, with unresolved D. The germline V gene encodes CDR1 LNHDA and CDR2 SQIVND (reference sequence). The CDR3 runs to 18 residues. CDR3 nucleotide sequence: TGTGCCAGTAGTATACGCCCAAGACTGAACTCTGAGGCCAACGTCCTGACTTTC. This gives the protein CASSIRPRLNSEANVLTF.

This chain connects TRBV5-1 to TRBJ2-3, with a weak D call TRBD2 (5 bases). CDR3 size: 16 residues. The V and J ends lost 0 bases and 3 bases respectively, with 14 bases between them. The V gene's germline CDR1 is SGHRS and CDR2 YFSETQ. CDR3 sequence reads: CASSLAKSGRTDTQYF. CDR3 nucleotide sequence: TGCGCCAGCAGCTTGGCTAAAAGCGGAAGGACAGATACGCAGTATTTT.

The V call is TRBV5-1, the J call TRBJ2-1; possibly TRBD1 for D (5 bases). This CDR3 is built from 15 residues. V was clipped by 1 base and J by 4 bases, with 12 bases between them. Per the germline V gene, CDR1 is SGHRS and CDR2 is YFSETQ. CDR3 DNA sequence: TGCGCCAGCAGCTTGACGGACACCTTATACAATGAGCAGTTCTTC. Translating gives CASSLTDTLYNEQFF.

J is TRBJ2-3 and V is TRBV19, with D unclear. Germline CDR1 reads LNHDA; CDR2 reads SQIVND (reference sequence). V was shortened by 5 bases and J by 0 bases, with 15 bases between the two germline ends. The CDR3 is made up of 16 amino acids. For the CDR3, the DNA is TGTGCCAGTAGTCTCCGCCACCCTACTAGCACAGATACGCAGTATTTT. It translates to CASSLRHPTSTDTQYF.